This entry lists 3 T cell receptor beta chains sequenced from one sample in a study of blood T cell repertoires in COVID-19. The repertoire was sequenced with immunoSEQ multiplex PCR; TCRdb's copy has only in-frame clones and lacks some. The profile shows about 240,000 clones, about nine tenths of them singletons. Sequenced material: peripheral blood. All receptors derive from a man aged 60 to 69 who had recovered from COVID-19.

This clone appeared once. This chain joins TRBV6-5 and TRBJ2-5; a weak D match, TRBD2 (7 bases). Germline assignment: CDR1 MNHEY and CDR2 SVGAGI. The V gene lost 0 bases and the J gene lost 5 bases, with 16 bases spanning the gap. The CDR3 consists of 16 residues. CDR3 bases: TGTGCCAGCAGTTACTCGTTCTCGGGGGGCCGGGAGACCCAGTACTTC. Protein sequence: CASSYSFSGGRETQYF.

This clone was seen only a few times. This rearrangement joins TRBV11-2 to TRBJ2-3; D possibly corresponds to TRBD1 (5 bases). The V and J ends lost 5 bases and 4 bases respectively, with 19 bases between them. The CDR3 is 16 amino acids. Germline loops: CDR1 SGHAT, CDR2 FQNNGV. Here the CDR3 DNA reads TGTGCCAGCAGCCCCTCGAGGCTAGGGGTCCCAGATACGCAGTATTTT. It codes for CASSPSRLGVPDTQYF.

This chain links TRBV18 with TRBJ2-7; possibly TRBD2 for D (5 bases). The V end lost 0 bases, the J end lost 6 bases, and 12 bases lay between the germline ends. Per the germline V gene, CDR1 is KGHSH and CDR2 is LQKENI. This CDR3 has 14 residues. The CDR3 sequence is CASSPPTGIGEQYF. The CDR3 nucleotides read TGTGCCAGCTCACCACCGACGGGGATTGGCGAGCAGTACTTC.